This T cell receptor (beta chain) came from a study of blood T cell repertoires in COVID-19. In the study overall: Acute-phase and convalescent COVID-19 samples originated in the United States, Italy and Spain.

This clone was recorded a few times. CDR1 and CDR2 (germline): SGDLS, YYNGEE. Deletions cut 4 bases from V and 6 bases from J, with 14 bases between. CDR3 length equals 13 residues. Clones were sequenced by immunoSEQ multiplex PCR, and TCRdb holds only the in-frame ones, with some missing. The sample has about 260,000 clones; about 87% are singletons. The genes are TRBV9 and TRBJ2-7; D may be TRBD2 (5 bases). The sample comprised peripheral blood. The receptor's source is a man in his 60s who had recovered from COVID-19. CDR3 sequence (DNA): TGTGCCAGCAGCAGGCGGACGGGATCCGAGCAGTACTTC. As protein: CASSRRTGSEQYF.